This T cell receptor beta chain was captured in a study of T cells in Graves' hyperthyroidism and ophthalmopathy. Points on this clonotype: Antigen specificity is unknown.

Researchers took RNA transcripts and amplified the TCR beta CDR3 regions from them. When the TCR CDR3 underwent first-round RT-PCR, the HTBI primer set was used. TCRdb re-called the multiplex PCR reads with MiXCR, one entry per CDR3 protein. The sample includes 540,000 or so distinct CDR3 sequences, approximately 14% of them seen just once. This CDR3 has 18 residues. V lost 0 bases and J lost 3; bases outside the gene matches: 10. Germline V CDR1 and CDR2: DFQATT, SNEGSKA (reference sequence). Study results and caveats: Expanded thyroid clonotypes (above 0.001) were mostly also found in blood.

The receptor was derived from a woman aged 25 to 45 with Graves' hyperthyroidism. This chain connects TRBV20-1 to TRBJ1-5; TRBD1 aligns across 11 bases. The sample comprised blood. The CDR3 nucleotides are TGCAGTGCTAGAGATAATCGGGACAGGGGGTTTGACAATCAGCCCCAGCATTTT. Translating it yields CSARDNRDRGFDNQPQHF.